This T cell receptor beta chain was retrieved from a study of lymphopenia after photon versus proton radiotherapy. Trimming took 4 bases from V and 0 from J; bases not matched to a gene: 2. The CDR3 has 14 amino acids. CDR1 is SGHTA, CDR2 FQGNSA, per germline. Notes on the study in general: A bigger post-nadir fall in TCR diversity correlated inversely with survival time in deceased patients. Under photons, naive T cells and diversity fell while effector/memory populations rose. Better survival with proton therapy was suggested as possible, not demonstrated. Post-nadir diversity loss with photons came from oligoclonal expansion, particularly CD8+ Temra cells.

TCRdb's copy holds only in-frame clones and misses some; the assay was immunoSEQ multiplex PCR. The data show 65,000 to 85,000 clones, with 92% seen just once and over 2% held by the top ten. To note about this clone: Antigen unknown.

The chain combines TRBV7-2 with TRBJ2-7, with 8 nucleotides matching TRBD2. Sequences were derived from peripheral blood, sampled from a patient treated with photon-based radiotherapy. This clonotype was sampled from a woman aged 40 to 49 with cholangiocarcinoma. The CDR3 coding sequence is TGTGCCAGCAGCTCGACTAGCGACTCCTACGAGCAGTACTTC. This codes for CASSSTSDSYEQYF.